This T cell receptor (beta chain) was sequenced in a study of OX40 agonist ivuxolimab in advanced cancers. For the study at large: Hepatocellular carcinoma, melanoma, renal cell or head and neck cancer occurred in dose-escalation patients.

There are a few counts of this clone. Other DNA sequences from this sample encode an identical CDR3 as well. Measured with immunoSEQ multiplex PCR; TCRdb has only the in-frame clones, and not every one. This table holds around 34,000 clones, under 90% found once. Sampling times: baseline, cycle 4 day 1, cycle 7 day 1. This CDR3 has 13 residues. V was trimmed by 5 bases and J by 3 bases, leaving 7 bases between them. Looked up from germline, CDR1 is LNHDA and CDR2 is SQIVND (reference sequence). The sample here was CD4+ or CD8+ T cells sorted from blood, taken in a trial of the OX40 agonist ivuxolimab. This chain links TRBV19 with TRBJ1-4; possible D gene TRBD1, 5 bases. The TCR sequence derives from an adult with an advanced solid tumor such as melanoma, head and neck, liver or kidney cancer. CDR3 nucleotide sequence: TGTGCCAGTAGTCGGGGGGCTAATGAAAAACTGTTTTTT. Amino acids: CASSRGANEKLFF.